The text below deals with one T cell receptor beta chain. As yet, its antigen is unknown. Looked up from germline, CDR1 is SEHNR and CDR2 is FQNEAQ (reference sequence). V was pared by 4 bases and J by 3 bases, with 12 bases between. There are 14 residues in the CDR3. The entry originates in a study of lymphopenia after photon versus proton radiotherapy. Study conclusions and caveats: Post-nadir diversity loss with photons came from oligoclonal expansion, particularly CD8+ Temra cells. Better survival with proton therapy was suggested as possible, not demonstrated.

Repertoires were generated with immunoSEQ multiplex PCR, while TCRdb's copy carries only in-frame clones and drops some. The data show over 55,000 clones, with approximately 87% seen just once and approximately 10% held by the top ten. The input for sequencing was peripheral blood, taken from a patient treated with proton-based radiotherapy. This clonotype originated in a man at least 80 years old with esophageal cancer. The rearrangement links TRBV7-9 to TRBJ1-1; possible D gene TRBD1, 5 bases. As DNA, the CDR3 is TGTGCCAGCAGCTCAACCAGGGACTACACTGAAGCTTTCTTT. This encodes CASSSTRDYTEAFF.